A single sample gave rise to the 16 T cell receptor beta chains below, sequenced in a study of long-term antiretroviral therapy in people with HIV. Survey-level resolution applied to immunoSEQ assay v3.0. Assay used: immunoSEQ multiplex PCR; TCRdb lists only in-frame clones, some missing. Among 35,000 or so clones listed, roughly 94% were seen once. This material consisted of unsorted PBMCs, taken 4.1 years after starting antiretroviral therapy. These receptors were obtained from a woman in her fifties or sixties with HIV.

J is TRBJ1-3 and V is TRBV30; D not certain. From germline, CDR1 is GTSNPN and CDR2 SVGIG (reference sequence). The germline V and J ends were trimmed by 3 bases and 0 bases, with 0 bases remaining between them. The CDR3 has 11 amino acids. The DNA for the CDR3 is TGTGCCTGGAGCTCTGGAAACACCATATATTTT. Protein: CAWSSGNTIYF.

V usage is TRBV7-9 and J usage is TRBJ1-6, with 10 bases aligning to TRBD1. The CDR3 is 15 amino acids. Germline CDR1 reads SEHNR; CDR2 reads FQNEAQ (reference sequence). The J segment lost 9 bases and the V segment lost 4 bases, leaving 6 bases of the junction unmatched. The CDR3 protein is CASSSPGDRGSPLHF. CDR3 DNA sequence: TGTGCCAGCAGCTCCCCTGGGGACAGGGGTTCACCCCTCCACTTT. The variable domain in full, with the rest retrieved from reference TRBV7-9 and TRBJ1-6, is DTGVSQNPRHKITKRGQNVTFRCDPISEHNRLYWYRQTLGQGPEFLTYFQNEAQLEKSRLLSDRFSAERPKGSFSTLEIQRTEQGDSAMYLCASSSPGDRGSPLHFGNGTRLTVT.

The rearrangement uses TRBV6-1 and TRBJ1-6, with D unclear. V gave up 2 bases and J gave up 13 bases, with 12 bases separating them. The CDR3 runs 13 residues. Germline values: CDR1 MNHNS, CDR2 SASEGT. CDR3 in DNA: TGTGCCAGCAGTGAACAGACGGTTTTGCCCCTCCACTTT. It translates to CASSEQTVLPLHF.

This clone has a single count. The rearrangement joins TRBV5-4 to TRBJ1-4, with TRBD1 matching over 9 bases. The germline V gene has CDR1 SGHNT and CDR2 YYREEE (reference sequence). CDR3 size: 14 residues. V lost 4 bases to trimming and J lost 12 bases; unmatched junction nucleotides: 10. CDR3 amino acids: CASSRRRTGEELFF. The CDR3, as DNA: TGTGCCAGCAGCCGACGCAGGACAGGGGAGGAACTGTTTTTT.

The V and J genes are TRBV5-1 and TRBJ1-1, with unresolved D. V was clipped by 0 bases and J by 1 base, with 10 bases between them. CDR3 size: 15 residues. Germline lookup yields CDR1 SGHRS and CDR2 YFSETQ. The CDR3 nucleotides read TGCGCCAGCAGCTTGGACGGCGTTTGGAACACTGAAGCTTTCTTT. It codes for CASSLDGVWNTEAFF.

The CDR3, as DNA: TGTGCCAGCTCACTTCATAGCGGTTCCACAGATACGCAGTATTTT. It translates to CASSLHSGSTDTQYF. The chain joins TRBV18 to TRBJ2-3, with D tentatively TRBD2 (6 bases). This CDR3 has 15 amino acids. CDR1 is KGHSH, CDR2 LQKENI, per germline. V was shortened by 4 bases and J by 2 bases, with 13 bases between the two germline ends.

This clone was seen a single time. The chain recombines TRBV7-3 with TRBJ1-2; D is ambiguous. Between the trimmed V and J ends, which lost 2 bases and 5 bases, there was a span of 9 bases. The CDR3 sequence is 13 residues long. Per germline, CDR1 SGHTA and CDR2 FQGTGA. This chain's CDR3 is CASSLASGYGYTF. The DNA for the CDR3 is TGTGCCAGCAGCTTAGCGTCGGGGTATGGCTACACCTTC. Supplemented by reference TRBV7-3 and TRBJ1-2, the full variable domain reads GAGVSQTPSNKVTEKGKYVELRCDPISGHTALYWYRQSLGQGPEFLIYFQGTGAADDSGLPNDRFFAVRPEGSVSTLKIQRTERGDSAVYLCASSLASGYGYTFGSGTRLTVV.

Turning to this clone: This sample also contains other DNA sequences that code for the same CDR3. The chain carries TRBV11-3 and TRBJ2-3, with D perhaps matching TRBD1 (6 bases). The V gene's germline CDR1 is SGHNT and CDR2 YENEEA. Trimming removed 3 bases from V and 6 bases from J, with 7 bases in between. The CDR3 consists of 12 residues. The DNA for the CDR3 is TGTGCCAGCAGCTTGCAGGGGGATACGCAGTATTTT. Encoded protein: CASSLQGDTQYF.

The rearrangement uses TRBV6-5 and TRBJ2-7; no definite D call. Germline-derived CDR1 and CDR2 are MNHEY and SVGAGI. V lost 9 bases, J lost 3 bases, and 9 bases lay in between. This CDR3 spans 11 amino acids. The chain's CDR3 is CASGVNYEQYF. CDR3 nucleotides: TGTGCCAGTGGAGTTAACTACGAGCAGTACTTC.

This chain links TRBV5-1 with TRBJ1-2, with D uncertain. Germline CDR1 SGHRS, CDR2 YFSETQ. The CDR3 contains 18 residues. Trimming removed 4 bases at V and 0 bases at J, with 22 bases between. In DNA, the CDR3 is TGCGCCAGCAGCGGGTCGCGGGATCGTTTCGTAGCTAACTATGGCTACACCTTC. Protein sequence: CASSGSRDRFVANYGYTF.

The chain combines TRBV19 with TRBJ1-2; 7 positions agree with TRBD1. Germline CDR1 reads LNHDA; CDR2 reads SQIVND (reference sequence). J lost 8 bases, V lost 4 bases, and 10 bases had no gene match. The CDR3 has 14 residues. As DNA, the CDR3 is TGTGCCAGTAGTACCGGACAGGACGAGAAAGGCTACACCTTC. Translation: CASSTGQDEKGYTF.

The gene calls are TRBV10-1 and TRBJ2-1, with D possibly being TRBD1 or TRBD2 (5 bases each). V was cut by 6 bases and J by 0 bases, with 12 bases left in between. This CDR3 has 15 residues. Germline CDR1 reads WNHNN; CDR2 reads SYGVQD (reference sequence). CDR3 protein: CASRRDQSSYNEQFF. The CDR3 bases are TGCGCCAGCAGAAGGGACCAGAGCTCCTACAATGAGCAGTTCTTC.

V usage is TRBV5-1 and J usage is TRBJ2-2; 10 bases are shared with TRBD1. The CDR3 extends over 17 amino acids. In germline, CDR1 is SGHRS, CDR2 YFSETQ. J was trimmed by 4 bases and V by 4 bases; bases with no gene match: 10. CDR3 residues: CASSPTGTGVITGELFF. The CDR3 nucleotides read TGCGCCAGCAGCCCGACCGGGACAGGGGTTATCACCGGGGAGCTGTTTTTT.

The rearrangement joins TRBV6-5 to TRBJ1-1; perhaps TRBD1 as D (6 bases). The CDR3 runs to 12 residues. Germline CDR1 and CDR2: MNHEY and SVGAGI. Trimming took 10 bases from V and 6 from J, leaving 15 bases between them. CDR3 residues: CATTTGLPEAFF. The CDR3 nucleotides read TGTGCCACCACTACAGGGCTTCCTGAAGCTTTCTTT.

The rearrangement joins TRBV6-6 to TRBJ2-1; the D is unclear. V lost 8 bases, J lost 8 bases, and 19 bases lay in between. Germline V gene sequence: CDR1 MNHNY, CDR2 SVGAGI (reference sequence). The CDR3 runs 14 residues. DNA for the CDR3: TGTGCCAGCGCTCGGAGCCTCTCCATGCATGAGCAGTTCTTC. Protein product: CASARSLSMHEQFF.

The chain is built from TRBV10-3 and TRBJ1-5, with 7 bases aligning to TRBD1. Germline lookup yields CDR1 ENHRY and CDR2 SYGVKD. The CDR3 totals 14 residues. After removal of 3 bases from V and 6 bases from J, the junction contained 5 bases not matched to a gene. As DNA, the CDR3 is TGTGCCATCAGTGACGAGGGGGCGGGTCAGCCCCAGCATTTT. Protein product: CAISDEGAGQPQHF.